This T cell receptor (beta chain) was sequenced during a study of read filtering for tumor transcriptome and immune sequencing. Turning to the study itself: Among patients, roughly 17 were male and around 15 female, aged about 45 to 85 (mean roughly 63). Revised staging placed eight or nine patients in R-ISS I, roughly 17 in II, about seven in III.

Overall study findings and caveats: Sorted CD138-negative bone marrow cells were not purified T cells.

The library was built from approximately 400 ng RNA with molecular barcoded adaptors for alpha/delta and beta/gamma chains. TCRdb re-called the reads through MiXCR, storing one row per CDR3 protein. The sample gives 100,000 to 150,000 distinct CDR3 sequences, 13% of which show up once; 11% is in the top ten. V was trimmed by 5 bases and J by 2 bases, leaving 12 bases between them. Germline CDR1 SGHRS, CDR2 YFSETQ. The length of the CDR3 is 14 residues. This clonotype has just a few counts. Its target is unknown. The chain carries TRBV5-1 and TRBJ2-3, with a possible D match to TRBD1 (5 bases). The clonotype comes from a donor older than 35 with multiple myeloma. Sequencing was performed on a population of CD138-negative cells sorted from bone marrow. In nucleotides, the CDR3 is TGCGCCAGCAGGTCGGACAAACCCACAGATACGCAGTATTTT. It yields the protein CASRSDKPTDTQYF. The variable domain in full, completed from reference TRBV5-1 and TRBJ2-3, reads KAGVTQTPRYLIKTRGQQVTLSCSPISGHRSVSWYQQTPGQGLQFLFEYFSETQRNKGNFPGRFSGRQFSNSRSEMNVSTLELGDSALYLCASRSDKPTDTQYFGPGTRLTVL.